This note documents a single T cell receptor (beta chain) sequence. This clone has at least ten counts. Its specific antigen is unknown. No base qualities exist here, and no much larger clone lies one base off it. Spanning cysteine to phenylalanine, the CDR3 consists of 17 amino acids. Of all the DNA, just the CDR3 is kept, 51 bases in frame from base 1. V lost 0 bases and J lost 4 bases, and the count of bases not matched to a germline gene is 9. CDR1 and CDR2, looked up from the germline V gene, are SGHAT and FQNNGV. This specimen comes from a study of control samples from healthy donors and cancer patients (dated by TCRdb to 2020 to 2022). The library was obtained by the immunoSEQ multiplex PCR assay. In TCRdb, the immuneACCESS table is reduced to in-frame sequences with V and J assigned. These tables do not hold every clone; where another copy was compared, an unresolved V gene accounts for under half, and the others remain unexplained. The sample table shows 150,000 to 200,000 clones, and less than 95% are seen once. Jointly, the top ten make up less than 15% of the sample.

The rearranged segments are TRBV11-2 and TRBJ1-3, and 7 bases in between align with TRBD1. This TCR was sampled from a man aged 55 to 70 with colorectal cancer. The specimen sequenced was PBMCs. The nucleotide sequence reads TGTGCCAGCAGCTTAGAGGCCGGGACAGAAGGAGGAAACACCATATATTTT. Its protein product is CASSLEAGTEGGNTIYF.